This T cell receptor beta chain was found in a study of cytomegalovirus exposure and HLA in healthy donors. In this sample, this clone turned up once. The antigen remains unidentified. General study points: The tendency of first-cohort TCR clusters to co-occur in the roughly 130 validation repertoires emerged from a later analysis. Across donors, most TCRs were seen rarely, yet some public ones were widespread.

TCRdb's copy holds only in-frame clones and misses some; the assay was immunoSEQ multiplex PCR. The sample has 150,000 to 200,000 clones; approximately 85% are singletons. The origin of this receptor is a woman aged 18-29 years in good health and CMV-seronegative. Material for sequencing was PBMCs.

The CDR3 DNA follows: TGTGCCATCCGCGGGGGGCCTTTTAATGAGCAGTTCTTC. Protein sequence: CAIRGGPFNEQFF. The rearrangement uses TRBV10-3 and TRBJ2-1; 8 positions match TRBD2. J lost 7 bases, V lost 8 bases, and 7 bases had no gene match. The CDR3 loop spans 13 amino acids. Germline CDR1 ENHRY, CDR2 SYGVKD.